This T cell receptor beta chain was recorded in a study of shared T cell receptors in the human thymus. Only a few counts were recorded for this clone. Per the germline V gene, CDR1 is LGHNA and CDR2 is YSLEER. The CDR3 runs to 14 residues. Unmatched junction bases numbered 1, after V lost 5 bases and J lost 1 base. The method was immunoSEQ multiplex PCR; TCRdb's version includes in-frame clones alone and lacks a portion of them. Among around 730,000 clones listed, approximately 83% were seen once. These same records also appear under a second study, on human thymus T cells.

The source is a girl in the first two years of life with a congenital heart defect. Sequencing was done on a sample of thymocytes. The genes are TRBV4-3 and TRBJ2-3; 9 bases align to TRBD2. The chain's CDR3 is CASSSSGGTDTQYF. In nucleotides, the CDR3 is TGCGCCAGCAGCTCTAGCGGGGGCACAGATACGCAGTATTTT.